This T cell receptor (beta chain) was identified in a study of blood T cell repertoires in COVID-19. Study in general: COVID-19 samples, acute and convalescent, were from the United States, Italy and Spain. In each case, the material was cDNA or gDNA derived from T cells, B-cell-depleted T cells, or PBMCs.

In the study's own analysis: How many nucleated cells were present was estimated from reference gene primer amplification. The protocol was immunoSEQ multiplex PCR, while the TCRdb copy is restricted to in-frame clones and leaves out a portion. That table is the source of V, J and clone size, and D and trimming were worked out from the DNA. The sample shows tens of thousands of clones, over 75% of them seen only once. The TCR comes from a woman in her sixties with active COVID-19. Sample: peripheral blood.

CDR3 in amino acids: CASSPHTMDRGFEKLFF. CDR3 DNA sequence: TGTGCCAGCAGCCCGCACACAATGGACAGGGGATTTGAAAAACTGTTTTTT. This chain joins TRBV7-9 and TRBJ1-4, with 9 bases identical to TRBD1. The ends lost 5 bases at V and 7 bases at J; junction bases unmatched: 14. CDR1 and CDR2 (germline): SEHNR, FQNEAQ (reference sequence). The CDR3 spans 17 residues.